This TCR beta chain was captured by sequencing in a study of OX40 agonist ivuxolimab in advanced cancers. Study information: Ivuxolimab was delivered to patients intravenously every 2 weeks at doses spanning 0.01 to 10 mg/kg.

General study points: The study found that CD8+ T cells averaged more expanded clones than CD4+.

CDR1 and CDR2 from the germline V gene are SGHRS and YFSETQ. V lost 0 bases, J lost 4 bases, and 11 bases lay in between. The CDR3 totals 15 residues. Samples were taken at baseline and on day 1 of cycles 4 and 7. This clone was detected only a few times. Its specificity is unknown. Sequenced by immunoSEQ multiplex PCR; TCRdb stores in-frame clones only, minus some. The repertoire holds 69,000 or so clones, with approximately 78% as singletons. The source is an adult with an advanced solid tumor such as melanoma, head and neck, liver or kidney cancer. The V call is TRBV5-1, the J call TRBJ1-5; D uncertain. The sequencing used CD4+ or CD8+ T cells sorted from blood, collected in a trial of the OX40 agonist ivuxolimab. In nucleotides, the CDR3 is TGCGCCAGCAGCTTGGACGGGCACTTAAATCAGCCCCAGCATTTT. Its translation is CASSLDGHLNQPQHF.